This T cell receptor beta chain was profiled in a study of control samples from healthy donors and cancer patients. The table came from immunoSEQ multiplex PCR; TCRdb's copy has only in-frame clones and leaves some out. In the table there are around 110,000 clones, around 87% of which are singletons. Sequencing was performed on PBMCs. The sequence came from a woman between 50 and 59 years old with colorectal cancer.

CDR3 sequence (DNA): TGTGCCAGCAGTTTAACTCACGGGGGGAACACTGAAGCTTTCTTT. It is translated as CASSLTHGGNTEAFF. V usage is TRBV28 and J usage is TRBJ1-1; a weak D match, TRBD1 (5 bases). Trimming pared 2 bases from V and 1 base from J, leaving 11 bases between. Germline V lookup: CDR1 MDHEN, CDR2 SYDVKM. The CDR3 has 15 residues.